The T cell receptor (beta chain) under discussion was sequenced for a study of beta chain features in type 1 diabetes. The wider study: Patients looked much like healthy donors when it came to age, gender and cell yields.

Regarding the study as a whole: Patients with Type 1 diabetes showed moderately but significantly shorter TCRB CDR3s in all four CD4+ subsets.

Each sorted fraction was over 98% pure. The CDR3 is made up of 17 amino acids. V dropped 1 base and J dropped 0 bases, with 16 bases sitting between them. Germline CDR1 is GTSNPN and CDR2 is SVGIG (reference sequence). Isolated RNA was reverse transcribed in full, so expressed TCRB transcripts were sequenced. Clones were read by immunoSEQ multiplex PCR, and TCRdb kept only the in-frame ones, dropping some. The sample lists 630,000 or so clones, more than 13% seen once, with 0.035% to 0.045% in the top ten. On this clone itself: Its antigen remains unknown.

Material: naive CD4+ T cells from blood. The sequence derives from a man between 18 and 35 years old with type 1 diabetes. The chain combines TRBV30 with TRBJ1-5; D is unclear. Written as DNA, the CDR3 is TGTGCCTGGAGTGGAGGACTGGATTGGTTTAGCAATCAGCCCCAGCATTTT. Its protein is CAWSGGLDWFSNQPQHF.